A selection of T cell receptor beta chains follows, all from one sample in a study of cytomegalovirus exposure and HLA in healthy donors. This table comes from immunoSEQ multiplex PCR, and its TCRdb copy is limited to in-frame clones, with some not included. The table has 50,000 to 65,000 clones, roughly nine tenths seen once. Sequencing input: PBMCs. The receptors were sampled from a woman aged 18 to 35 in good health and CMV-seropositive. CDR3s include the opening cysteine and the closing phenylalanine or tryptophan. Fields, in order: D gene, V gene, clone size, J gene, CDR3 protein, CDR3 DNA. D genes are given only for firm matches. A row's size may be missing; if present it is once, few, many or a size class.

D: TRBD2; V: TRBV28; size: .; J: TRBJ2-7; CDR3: CASLSGGQGSEQYF; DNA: TGTGCCAGCCTTAGCGGGGGCCAGGGGAGCGAGCAGTACTTC
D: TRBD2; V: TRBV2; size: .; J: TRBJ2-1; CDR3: CASSLGLAGGNEQFF; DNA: TGTGCCAGCAGTTTGGGACTAGCGGGGGGGAATGAGCAGTTCTTC
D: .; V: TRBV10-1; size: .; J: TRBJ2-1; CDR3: CASSKNREGYNEQFF; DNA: TGCGCCAGCAGTAAGAACAGGGAAGGGTACAATGAGCAGTTCTTC
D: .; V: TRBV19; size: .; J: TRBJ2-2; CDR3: CASSIESQGSGELFF; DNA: TGTGCCAGTAGTATAGAATCCCAGGGGTCCGGGGAGCTGTTTTTT
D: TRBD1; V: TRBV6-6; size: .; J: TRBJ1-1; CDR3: CASSEGQVLTEAFF; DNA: TGTGCCAGCAGTGAGGGACAGGTACTCACTGAAGCTTTCTTT
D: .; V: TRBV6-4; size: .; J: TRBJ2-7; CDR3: CASITGSYF; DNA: TGTGCCAGCATTACAGGGTCCTACTTC
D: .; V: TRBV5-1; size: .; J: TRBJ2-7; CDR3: CASSLSGDEQYF; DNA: TGCGCCAGCAGCTTGTCAGGGGACGAGCAGTACTTC
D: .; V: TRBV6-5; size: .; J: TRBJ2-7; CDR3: CASSYSGGRGYEQYF; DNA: TGTGCCAGCAGTTACTCGGGTGGCAGGGGTTACGAGCAGTACTTC
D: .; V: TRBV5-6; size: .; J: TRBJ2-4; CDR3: CASSLAGDNIQYF; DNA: TGTGCCAGCAGCTTGGCGGGTGATAACATTCAGTACTTC
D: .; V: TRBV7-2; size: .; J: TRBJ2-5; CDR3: CASSPYREETQYF; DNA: TGTGCCAGCAGCCCTTACAGGGAAGAGACCCAGTACTTC
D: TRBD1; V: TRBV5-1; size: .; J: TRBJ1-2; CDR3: CASSLVSTGDYGYTF; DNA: TGCGCCAGCAGCTTGGTATCGACAGGGGACTATGGCTACACCTTC
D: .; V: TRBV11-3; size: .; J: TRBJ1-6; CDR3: CASSLDGGSPLHF; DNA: TGTGCCAGCAGCTTAGACGGGGGTTCACCCCTCCACTTT
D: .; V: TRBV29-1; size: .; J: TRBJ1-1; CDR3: CSVDGGTEAFF; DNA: TGCAGCGTTGACGGGGGAACTGAAGCTTTCTTT
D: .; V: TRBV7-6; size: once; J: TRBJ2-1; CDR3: CASSFGSGWGNEQFF; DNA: TGTGCCAGCAGCTTCGGCTCAGGGTGGGGCAATGAGCAGTTCTTC
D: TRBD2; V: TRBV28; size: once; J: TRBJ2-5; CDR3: CASSGGGQETQYF; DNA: TGTGCCAGCAGCGGGGGGGGCCAAGAGACCCAGTACTTC
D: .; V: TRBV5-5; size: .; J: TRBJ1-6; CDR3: CASSLETGSNSPLHF; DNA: TGTGCCAGCAGCTTGGAAACAGGGTCTAATTCACCCCTCCACTTT
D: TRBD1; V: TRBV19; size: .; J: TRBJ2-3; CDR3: CASSYGTGGTDTQYF; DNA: TGTGCCAGTAGTTACGGGACAGGGGGCACAGATACGCAGTATTTT
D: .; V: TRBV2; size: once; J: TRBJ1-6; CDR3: CASSPDSRSYNSPLHF; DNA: TGTGCCAGCAGCCCGGACAGCCGCTCCTATAATTCACCCCTCCACTTT
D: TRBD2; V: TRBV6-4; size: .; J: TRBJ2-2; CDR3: CASSDLAGGPGELFF; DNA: TGTGCCAGCAGTGACCTAGCGGGGGGGCCCGGGGAGCTGTTTTTT
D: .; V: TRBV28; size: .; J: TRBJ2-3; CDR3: CASSLRLASDTQYF; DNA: TGTGCCAGCAGTTTGAGGCTAGCCTCAGATACGCAGTATTTT
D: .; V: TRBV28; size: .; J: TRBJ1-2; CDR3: CASSSTGNYGYTF; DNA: TGTGCCAGCAGTTCTACAGGGAACTATGGCTACACCTTC
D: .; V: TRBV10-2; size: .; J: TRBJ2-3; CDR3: CASSESVDTQYF; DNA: TGCGCCAGCAGTGAATCAGTGGATACGCAGTATTTT
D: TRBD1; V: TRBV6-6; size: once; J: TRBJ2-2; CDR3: CATSPQGGTNTGELFF; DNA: TGTGCCACTTCCCCACAGGGGGGCACGAACACCGGGGAGCTGTTTTTT
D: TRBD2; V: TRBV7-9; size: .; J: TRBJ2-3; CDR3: CASSYDSGGRTDTQYF; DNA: TGTGCCAGCAGCTACGATAGCGGGGGGCGGACAGATACGCAGTATTTT
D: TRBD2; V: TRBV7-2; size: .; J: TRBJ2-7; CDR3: CASSSQAGGVYEQYF; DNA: TGTGCCAGCAGCTCTCAGGCGGGGGGAGTCTACGAGCAGTACTTC
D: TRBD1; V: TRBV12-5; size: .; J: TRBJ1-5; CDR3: CASGSGQGSNQPQHF; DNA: TGTGCTAGTGGTTCGGGACAGGGAAGTAATCAGCCCCAGCATTTT
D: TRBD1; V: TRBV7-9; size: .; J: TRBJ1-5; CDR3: CASSLGQVNQPQHF; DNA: TGTGCCAGCAGCCTAGGACAGGTCAATCAGCCCCAGCATTTT
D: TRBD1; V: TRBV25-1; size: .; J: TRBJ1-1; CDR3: CASSEYRGKMNTEAFF; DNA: TGTGCCAGCAGTGAATACAGGGGGAAAATGAACACTGAAGCTTTCTTT
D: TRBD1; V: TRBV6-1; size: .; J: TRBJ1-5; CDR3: CASRPQGAGNQPQHF; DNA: TGTGCCAGCAGGCCTCAGGGGGCGGGGAATCAGCCCCAGCATTTT
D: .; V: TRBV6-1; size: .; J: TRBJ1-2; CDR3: CASRRSAYGYTF; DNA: TGTGCCAGCAGGCGCAGCGCCTATGGCTACACCTTC
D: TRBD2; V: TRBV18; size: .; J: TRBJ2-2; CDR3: CASSPRRTSGVAGELFF; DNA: TGTGCCAGCTCACCCCGCAGGACTAGCGGGGTGGCCGGGGAGCTGTTTTTT
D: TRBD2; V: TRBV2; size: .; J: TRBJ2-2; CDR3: CASSELGGGAGELFF; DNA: TGTGCCAGCAGTGAATTAGGCGGGGGGGCCGGGGAGCTGTTTTTT
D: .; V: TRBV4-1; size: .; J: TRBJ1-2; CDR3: CASSQGEGTGYGYTF; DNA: TGCGCCAGCAGCCAAGGAGAAGGGACTGGGTATGGCTACACCTTC
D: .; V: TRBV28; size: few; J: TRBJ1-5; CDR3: CAITGTTSNQPQHF; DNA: TGTGCCATTACAGGTACAACTAGCAATCAGCCCCAGCATTTT
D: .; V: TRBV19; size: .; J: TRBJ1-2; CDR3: CASSIRRENYGYTF; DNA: TGTGCCAGTAGTATTAGGAGGGAAAACTATGGCTACACCTTC
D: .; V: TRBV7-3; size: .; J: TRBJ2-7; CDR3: CASSSLGENYEQYF; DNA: TGTGCCAGCAGCTCCCTGGGCGAGAACTACGAGCAGTACTTC
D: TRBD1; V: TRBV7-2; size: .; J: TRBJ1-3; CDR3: CASSSGTGLRNTIYF; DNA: TGTGCCAGCAGCTCAGGGACAGGGCTGAGAAACACCATATATTTT
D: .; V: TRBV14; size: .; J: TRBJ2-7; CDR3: CASSQETGGAYEQYF; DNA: TGTGCCAGCAGCCAAGAGACGGGGGGCGCCTACGAGCAGTACTTC
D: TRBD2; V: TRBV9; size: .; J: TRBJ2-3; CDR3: CASKAGGDTDTQYF; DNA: TGTGCCAGCAAAGCGGGGGGAGACACAGATACGCAGTATTTT
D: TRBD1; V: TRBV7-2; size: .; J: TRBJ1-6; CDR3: CASSSHPPDRGLSPLHF; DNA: TGTGCCAGCAGCTCCCATCCCCCTGACAGGGGGCTTTCACCCCTCCACTTT
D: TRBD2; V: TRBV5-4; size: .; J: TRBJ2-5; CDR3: CASSLQASGGQVTQYF; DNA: TGTGCCAGCAGCTTGCAAGCTAGCGGGGGGCAGGTGACCCAGTACTTC
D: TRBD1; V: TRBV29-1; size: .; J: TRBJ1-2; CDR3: CSVEEFILRGRNYGYTF; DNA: TGCAGCGTTGAAGAGTTCATACTCAGGGGGCGCAACTATGGCTACACCTTC
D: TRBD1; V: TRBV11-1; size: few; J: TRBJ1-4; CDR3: CASSFGQGAREKLFF; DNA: TGTGCCAGCAGCTTCGGACAGGGGGCGCGTGAAAAACTGTTTTTT
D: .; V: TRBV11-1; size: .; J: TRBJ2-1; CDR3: CASTPSGSGGRYEQFF; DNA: TGTGCCAGCACCCCCTCTGGCAGCGGAGGGAGGTATGAGCAGTTCTTC
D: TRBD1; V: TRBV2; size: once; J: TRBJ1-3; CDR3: CASRRQGAGGNTIYF; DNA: TGTGCCAGCAGAAGACAGGGGGCAGGAGGAAACACCATATATTTT
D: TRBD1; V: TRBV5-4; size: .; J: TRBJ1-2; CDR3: CASSPEPGQGNYGYTF; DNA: TGTGCCAGCAGCCCCGAACCGGGACAGGGCAACTATGGCTACACCTTC
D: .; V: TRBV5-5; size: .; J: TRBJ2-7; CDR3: CASSLHTGREQYF; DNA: TGTGCCAGCAGCTTGCACACAGGGCGCGAGCAGTACTTC